The 22 T cell receptor beta chains presented below share a single source sample, sequenced in a study of T cell clonality in common variable immunodeficiency. Assay: immunoSEQ multiplex PCR; the TCRdb copy retains only in-frame clones and omits some. Recorded here are approximately 58,000 clones, none singletons. The sequencing input was peripheral blood mononuclear cells. The receptor source for this set is a person aged 18-70 years in good health.

This clone came up many times. The CDR3 end falls 3 residues outside the read, so it is completed with the germline J gene. The chain links TRBV7-2 to TRBJ2-3; D possibly corresponds to TRBD2 (6 bases). CDR1 SGHTA and CDR2 FQGNSA come from the germline V gene. Trimming shortened V by 6 bases and J by 2 bases, and 12 bases separated the two germline ends. The CDR3 length is 14 residues. The CDR3 loop is CASSWDSNTDTQYF. CDR3 DNA, as far as it was read: TGTGCCAGCAGTTGGGACTCAAACACAGATACG.

This clone was detected ten times or more. The read terminates 3 residues before the CDR3 end, so the remaining end is supplied by the germline J gene. The chain uses TRBV6-2 or TRBV6-3 and TRBJ2-7; possible D gene TRBD2, 5 bases. CDR1 MNHEY and CDR2 SVGEGT come from the germline V gene. Trimming shortened V by 2 bases and J by 6 bases, and 11 bases separated the two germline ends. This CDR3 spans 13 amino acids. Here the CDR3 reads CASSYGGWVEQYF. The CDR3 bases that were read are TGTGCCAGCAGTTACGGCGGGTGGGTCGAG.

This clone was detected only a few times. The read terminates 3 residues ahead of where the CDR3 ends, so the germline J gene completes it. This chain joins TRBV7-2 and TRBJ2-7; 9 nucleotides match TRBD1. The CDR3 totals 15 residues. V lost 5 bases, J lost 5 bases, and 10 bases stayed unmatched. Germline V lookup: CDR1 SGHTA, CDR2 FQGNSA. The part of the CDR3 DNA that was read is TGTGCCAGCAGCCTGGGACAGGGTAATTCCCACGAG. Translating it yields CASSLGQGNSHE. The whole CDR3 protein is CASSLGQGNSHEQYF.

This clone showed up many times. The read ends 3 residues before the CDR3 terminus; that terminus is restored from the germline J gene. The gene calls are TRBV5-1 and TRBJ2-1; TRBD1 is a possible D gene (6 bases). Germline assignment: CDR1 SGHRS and CDR2 YFSETQ. V dropped 0 bases and J dropped 0 bases, with 10 bases sitting between them. The CDR3 loop spans 16 amino acids. The DNA read from the CDR3 is TGCGCCAGCAGCTTGGGGGGACATAGCTCCTACAATGAG. Translating it yields CASSLGGHSSYNE. The whole CDR3 protein is CASSLGGHSSYNEQFF.

This clone appeared many times. Read sequence stops 3 residues before the CDR3 end, and the germline J gene provides the missing end. The V call is TRBV28, the J call TRBJ1-1, with a weak D call TRBD1 (5 bases). The CDR3 covers 15 residues. The germline V gene has CDR1 MDHEN and CDR2 SYDVKM. The ends were cut back, 5 bases at V and 0 bases at J, with 13 bases in the middle. The CDR3: CASSPPQGLNTEAFF. Incomplete CDR3 DNA: TGTGCCAGCAGTCCTCCTCAGGGTCTGAACACTGAA.

This clone was picked up many times. The read halts 3 residues ahead of the CDR3 end, with the missing end drawn from the germline J gene. This rearrangement joins TRBV28 to TRBJ2-2; D remains ambiguous. The V end was cut by 3 bases, the J end by 5 bases, with 7 bases between. Germline CDR1 is MDHEN and CDR2 is SYDVKM. This CDR3 has 13 amino acids. Incomplete CDR3 DNA: TGTGCCAGCAGTTTTAAGGGTACCGGGGAG. It translates to CASSFKGTGE. The whole CDR3 sequence is CASSFKGTGELFF.

A remark on this clone: The read stops 3 residues short of the end of the CDR3; the missing end is completed from the germline J gene. The V and J genes are TRBV5-4 and TRBJ2-1, with 14 bases identical to TRBD2. Germline V lookup: CDR1 SGHNT, CDR2 YYREEE (reference sequence). The CDR3 extends over 15 amino acids. J lost 8 bases, V lost 3 bases, and 4 bases had no gene match. The sequenced CDR3 bases are TGTGCCAGCAGCTGGGGGACTAGCGGGAGCGATGAG. This sequence encodes CASSWGTSGSDE. The whole CDR3 protein is CASSWGTSGSDEQFF.

This clone was observed at least ten times. The read ends 3 residues early relative to the CDR3; the germline J gene fills the gap. This chain connects TRBV28 to TRBJ1-1; 9 nucleotides match TRBD1. CDR1 and CDR2 (germline): MDHEN, SYDVKM. V trimming: 3 bases; J trimming: 6 bases; junction bases outside the gene matches: 2. The CDR3 sequence is 13 residues long. The CDR3 bases that were read are TGTGCCAGCAGTTTTAACAGGGGGCCTGAA. Protein: CASSFNRGPE. The complete CDR3 sequence is CASSFNRGPEAFF.

In its sample, this clone was seen many times. Partial CDR3 DNA: TGTGCCAGCAGCAAACTAGCGGGAGCTGTGAATGAG. Translating it yields CASSKLAGAVNE. The whole CDR3 region reads CASSKLAGAVNEQFF. This rearrangement joins TRBV5-5 to TRBJ2-1, with 11 positions matching TRBD2. The read gets to within 3 residues of the CDR3 end, and the germline J gene fills in the rest. The CDR3 is 15 amino acids. Looked up from germline, CDR1 is SGHKS and CDR2 is YYEKEE (reference sequence). J gave up 7 bases and V 4 bases, and 7 bases lay outside the gene matches. Drawing the rest from reference TRBV5-5 and TRBJ2-1, the complete variable domain is DAGVTQSPTHLIKTRGQQVTLRCSPISGHKSVSWYQQVLGQGPQFIFQYYEKEERGRGNFPDRFSARQFPNYSSELNVNALLLGDSALYLCASSKLAGAVNEQFFGPGTRLTVL.

The sample holds many counts of this clone. An end of the junction does not agree with germline; a read error may underlie this. The read comes to an end 3 residues before the CDR3 does, leaving the germline J gene to fill in the end. Different DNA sequences within this sample yield the same CDR3. The chain employs TRBV12-3 or TRBV12-4 and TRBJ2-3, with D possibly being TRBD1 or TRBD2 (7 bases each). The CDR3 spans 16 residues. Partial CDR3 DNA: TGTGCCAGCAGCCCGAGGGGGCGGGAGCGCACCGATACG. It encodes CASSPRGRERTDT. The complete CDR3 protein is CASSPRGRERTDTQYF.

This clone was counted ten times or more. The CDR3 extends 3 residues past the end of the read, so its final part is completed from the germline J gene. The rearrangement uses TRBV19 and TRBJ1-2; 7 positions match TRBD1. This CDR3 contains 14 residues. Germline V lookup: CDR1 LNHDA, CDR2 SQIVND (reference sequence). V was pared by 3 bases and J by 7 bases, with 8 bases of the junction left unmatched. The CDR3 sequence is CASSMARTGIGYTF. The covered CDR3 bases are TGTGCCAGTAGTATGGCCCGGACAGGTATTGGC.

This clone came up many times. The CDR3 end is not reached by the read, which stops 3 residues before it; the germline J gene fills it in. The V and J genes are TRBV5-1 and TRBJ2-5; 11 positions agree with TRBD2. V gave up 4 bases and J gave up 1 base; unmatched junction bases: 6. The CDR3 is 16 residues long. Germline V gene data show CDR1 as SGHRS and CDR2 as YFSETQ. This chain's CDR3 is CASSVTSGRSQETQYF. CDR3 bases read: TGCGCCAGCAGCGTAACTAGCGGGAGATCCCAAGAGACC.

This clone occurred many times. The CDR3 goes on 3 residues after the read ends, and that part is filled in from the germline J gene. J is TRBJ2-2 and V is TRBV7-2; D might be TRBD2 (6 bases). Per the germline V gene, CDR1 is SGHTA and CDR2 is FQGNSA. Trimming took off 6 bases at V and 4 bases at J, with 15 bases between the two ends. The CDR3 consists of 15 residues. The CDR3 loop is CASRGGGPGTGELFF. The sequenced part of the CDR3 DNA is TGTGCCAGCAGGGGGGGAGGCCCTGGCACCGGGGAG.

This clone was observed many times. The read ends 3 residues before the CDR3 terminus; that terminus is restored from the germline J gene. The chain joins TRBV6-1 to TRBJ1-1; D unresolved. The V end lost 5 bases, the J end lost 2 bases, and 12 bases lay between the germline ends. Germline-derived CDR1 and CDR2 are MNHNS and SASEGT. This CDR3 is built from 14 residues. CDR3 amino acids: CASSQGELNTEAFF. The sequenced part of the CDR3 DNA is TGTGCCAGCAGTCAAGGAGAACTCAACACTGAA.

This clone has a count of ten or more. The covered CDR3 bases are TGTGCCAGCAGCGCCGACTACAGGGGAGGGCAAGAGACC. It codes for CASSADYRGGQET. The entire CDR3 protein reads CASSADYRGGQETQYF. This chain uses TRBV9 with TRBJ2-5, with D possibly being TRBD1 or TRBD2 (7 bases each). The read terminates 3 residues before the CDR3 end, so the remaining end is supplied by the germline J gene. CDR1 is SGDLS, CDR2 YYNGEE, per germline. V was trimmed by 3 bases and J by 2 bases, leaving 17 bases between them. The CDR3 runs 16 residues.

This clone appeared many times. The sequenced fragment ends 3 residues before the CDR3 boundary, so the rest is inferred from the germline J gene. The rearrangement links TRBV18 to TRBJ1-2; tentative D call: TRBD1 (5 bases). Germline V gene data show CDR1 as KGHSH and CDR2 as LQKENI. The germline V and J ends were trimmed by 2 bases and 7 bases, with 8 bases remaining between them. The CDR3 loop spans 12 amino acids. The DNA read from the CDR3 is TGTGCCAGCTCACCAGGGAGGGGTGGC. Protein sequence: CASSPGRGG. The whole CDR3 protein reads CASSPGRGGYTF.

As concerns this clone: With the read ending 3 residues before the CDR3 end, the germline J gene is used to fill in that end. The chain carries TRBV18 and TRBJ2-7, with D hard to call. The CDR3 is made up of 10 amino acids. The germline CDR1 and CDR2 sequences are KGHSH and LQKENI. V lost 5 bases and J lost 6, with 5 bases in between. CDR3 protein: CASSDSEQYF. CDR3 DNA (partial): TGTGCCAGCTCAGATAGCGAG.

This clone was detected many times. The read terminates 3 residues ahead of where the CDR3 ends, so the germline J gene completes it. This rearrangement joins TRBV20-1 to TRBJ1-5; 9 positions match TRBD1. Trimming took 2 bases from V and 6 from J; bases not matched to a gene: 5. The CDR3 consists of 14 residues. The germline CDR1 and CDR2 sequences are DFQATT and SNEGSKA (reference sequence). The covered CDR3 bases are TGCAGTGCTAGAAGGGGACAGGGCGGTCAGCCC. Protein product: CSARRGQGGQP. From start to end, the CDR3 is CSARRGQGGQPQHF.

This clone was picked up many times. The read ends 3 residues shy of where the CDR3 ends; the end is completed using the germline J gene. The chain recombines TRBV5-6 with TRBJ1-5, with D perhaps matching TRBD1 (5 bases). The V gene's germline CDR1 is SGHDT and CDR2 YYEEEE. This CDR3 comprises 14 residues. Deletions cut 4 bases from V and 6 bases from J, with 14 bases between. The covered CDR3 bases are TGTGCCAGCAGCCTCCTGACAGCGGGTCAGCCC. Residues: CASSLLTAGQP. The entire CDR3 reads CASSLLTAGQPQHF.

This clone appeared many times. From the germline J gene comes the end of the CDR3, since the read stops 3 residues before it. The chain is built from TRBV19 and TRBJ2-7; D call uncertain. CDR3 length: 12 residues. V lost 5 bases to trimming and J lost 2 bases, with 7 bases between them. Germline V gene sequence: CDR1 LNHDA, CDR2 SQIVND (reference sequence). The sequenced part of the CDR3 DNA is TGTGCCAGTAGTGCAGGTACCTACGAG. Its protein product is CASSAGTYE. The CDR3 in full is CASSAGTYEQYF.

This clone came up many times. The CDR3 is cut off 3 residues early in the read; its end comes from the germline J gene. The J gene is TRBJ1-4, the V gene TRBV29-1; the D gene is possibly TRBD1 (6 bases). The germline gives CDR1 SQVTM, CDR2 ANQGSEA. This CDR3 region has 13 residues. CDR3 region: CSVATGRDGILFF. Partial CDR3 DNA: TGCAGCGTTGCAACAGGGCGCGATGGGATA. Based on the CDR3 plus reference TRBV29-1 and TRBJ1-4, the full variable domain is SAVISQKPSRDICQRGTSLTIQCQVDSQVTMMFWYRQQPGQSLTLIATANQGSEATYESGFVIDKFPISRPNLTFSTLTVSNMSPEDSSIYLCSVATGRDGILFFGSGTQLSVL.

This clone has ten or more counts. The observed sequence ends 3 residues before the CDR3 terminus, with the missing tail filled in from the germline J gene. The chain has TRBV19 and TRBJ2-2; 7 bases line up with TRBD1. After removal of 6 bases from V and 6 bases from J, the junction contained 7 bases not matched to a gene. CDR3 length equals 14 residues. Germline-derived CDR1 and CDR2 are LNHDA and SQIVND (reference sequence). The CDR3 loop reads CASSPDRVPGELFF. The part of the CDR3 DNA that was read is TGTGCCAGTAGCCCCGACAGGGTCCCCGGGGAG.